This entry features one T cell receptor gamma chain sequence. This clone was seen repeatedly, ten times or more. This receptor's antigen is unknown. A far larger clone is a single base away, which makes a read error likely. Other DNA variants within this sample encode the same CDR3. Libraries came from multiplex PCR. The listed sequencing device is Illumina MiSeq. Both TCR gamma (TRG) and TCR delta (TRD) chains were sequenced from each sorted gammadelta T cell sample. The original methods were these. Clonotype tree plots, accumulated frequency of the top 20 clonotypes, diversity index (DI) and D75 metrics were included in the repertoire analyses. Clone calls in TCRdb were regenerated from the public reads with CATT, after which identical DNA sequences shared one row. Clone size and V and J calls follow TCRdb, not the original study. For this sample the table gives about 30,000 gamma-chain clones, of which 1.4% were detected only once. The top ten clonotypes cover 15% to 20% of the sample.

For bulk TCR repertoire analysis, Vgamma9/Vdelta2+ and Vdelta2-negative gammadelta T cell populations were flow-sorted out of peripheral blood mononuclear cells. This record comes from a study of γδ T cells in repeated Plasmodium falciparum infection (dated by TCRdb to the early 2020s). Background for the entire study: The natural-infection arm enrolled Malian children exposed to intense seasonal malaria transmission, compared against age and gender matched Australian children. A few malaria-naive U.S. adults underwent four controlled human malaria infections by bites from P. falciparum NF54-infected Anopheles stephensi mosquitoes over approximately 590 days. In the study, the shaping of the human gammadelta T cell repertoire by repeated Plasmodium falciparum infection was examined using natural infection in Mali and controlled human malaria infection. Malian gammadelta TCR repertoires were analysed cross-sectionally during no-transmission periods and longitudinally across acute febrile malaria episodes. Samples from controlled-infection subjects were taken at baseline, just before selected infections, and 21 days after each infection. The research as a whole found: Compared with Australian children, Malian children appeared to have Vdelta2-negative gammadelta TCR repertoires that were more clonally expanded, less diverse and less shared. The Malian cohort came from a small rural village of predominantly one ethnic group, limiting generalizability. Vgamma9/Vdelta2+ TCR repertoires kept a highly stable polyclonal repertoire across time and infection, and many TCRgamma sequences overlapped between individuals. In Vdelta2-negative gammadelta TCR repertoires, which were largely Vdelta1+, repeated controlled infections appeared to drive waves of new clonotype selection. The controlled-infection cohort was small, limiting analysis of inter-individual variability in gammadelta T cell responses.

Inclusive of the bounding cysteine and phenylalanine, the CDR3 is 16 residues long. Only the CDR3 DNA stays, 48 bases, in frame from base 1. Looking up the germline V gene (reference sequence) yields CDR1 GITISATS and CDR2 ISYDGTV. Recombination linked TRGV9 to TRGJP. The J gene, left out of TCRdb, was set here by checking the DNA against germline. The receptor comes from a pool of human donors (malaria-infected and uninfected, not separated). The sequenced sample was gamma-delta T cells from blood. At the DNA level, the sequence is TGTGCTTTGTGGGAGGTAAAGGAGTTGGGCAAAAAAATCAAGGTATTT. Its protein product is CALWEVKELGKKIKVF.